This record looks at one T cell receptor beta chain sequence and its context. This record comes from a study of blood T cell repertoires in COVID-19. The CDR3 length is 19 residues. The V gene lost 0 bases and the J gene lost 3 bases, with 21 bases spanning the gap. CDR1 is MNHEY, CDR2 SMNVEV, per germline (reference sequence). TCRdb keeps only in-frame clones here, not all; method: immunoSEQ multiplex PCR. The data contain approximately 180,000 clones, over 80% of them singletons. The chain couples TRBV27 to TRBJ1-5; tentative D call: TRBD1 (6 bases). Sequencing was carried out using peripheral blood. This TCR derives from a woman aged 40 to 50 with COVID-19, enrolled during active disease. The CDR3 DNA is TGTGCCAGCAGTTTATCCCCGACAGGCCTTACGCGGATCAATCAGCCCCAGCATTTT. This codes for CASSLSPTGLTRINQPQHF.